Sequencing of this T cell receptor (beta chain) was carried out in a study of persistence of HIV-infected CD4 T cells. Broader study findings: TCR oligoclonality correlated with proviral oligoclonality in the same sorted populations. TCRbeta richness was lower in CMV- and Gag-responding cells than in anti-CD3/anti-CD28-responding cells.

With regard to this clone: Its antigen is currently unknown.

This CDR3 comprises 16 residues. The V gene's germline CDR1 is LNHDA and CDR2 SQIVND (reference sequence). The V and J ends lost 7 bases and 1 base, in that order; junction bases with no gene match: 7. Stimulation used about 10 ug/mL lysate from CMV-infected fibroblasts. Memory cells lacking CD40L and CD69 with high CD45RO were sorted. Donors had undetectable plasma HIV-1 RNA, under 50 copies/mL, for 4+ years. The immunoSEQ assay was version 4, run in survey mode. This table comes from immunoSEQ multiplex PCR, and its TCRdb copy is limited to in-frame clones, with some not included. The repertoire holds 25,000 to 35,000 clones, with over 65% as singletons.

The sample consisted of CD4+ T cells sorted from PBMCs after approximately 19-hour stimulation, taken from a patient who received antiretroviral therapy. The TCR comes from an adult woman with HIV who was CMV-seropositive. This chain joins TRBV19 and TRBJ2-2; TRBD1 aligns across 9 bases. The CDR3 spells CASIPPGQGNTGELFF. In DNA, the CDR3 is TGTGCCAGTATCCCCCCGGGACAGGGGAACACCGGGGAGCTGTTTTTT.